The 9 T cell receptor beta chains below all came from one sample that was sequenced in a study of cytomegalovirus exposure and HLA in healthy donors. The PCR was carried out with 60 Vbeta primers and 13 Jbeta primers. The repertoire was sequenced with immunoSEQ multiplex PCR; TCRdb's copy has only in-frame clones and lacks some. The sample's table shows 75,000 to 95,000 clones. Sequencing used PBMCs. These receptors were collected from a woman in her sixties in good health and CMV-seronegative.

The genes are TRBV6-5 and TRBJ1-3; tentatively, D is TRBD1 (6 bases). The CDR3 is made up of 13 amino acids. Germline loops: CDR1 MNHEY, CDR2 SVGAGI. The V and J ends lost 11 bases and 4 bases respectively, with 15 bases between them. CDR3 loop: CASAGQLGNTIYF. CDR3 sequence (DNA): TGTGCCTCCGCCGGACAGCTGGGAAACACCATATATTTT.

DNA for the CDR3: TGTGCCAGCAGTGAACCTCCTGCCGGGACAGGCGTAGAGACCCAGTACTTC. Its translation is CASSEPPAGTGVETQYF. The V gene is TRBV6-1, the J gene TRBJ2-5; TRBD1 matches at 8 bases. This CDR3 has 17 residues. Losses at the gene ends were 2 bases for V and 4 bases for J; bases not matched to a gene: 12. Germline V gene sequence: CDR1 MNHNS, CDR2 SASEGT.

This chain joins TRBV10-3 and TRBJ1-1; D is undetermined. V lost 6 bases and J lost 5, with 13 bases in between. This CDR3 is built from 13 residues. Looked up from germline, CDR1 is ENHRY and CDR2 is SYGVKD. The CDR3 DNA follows: TGTGCCATCAGCGGGGTCCAGAGGACTGAAGCTTTCTTT. Encoded protein: CAISGVQRTEAFF.

V usage is TRBV18 and J usage is TRBJ2-5, with 12 bases that match TRBD2. Per germline, CDR1 KGHSH and CDR2 LQKENI. J lost 4 bases, V lost 3 bases, and 3 bases had no gene match. CDR3 length: 15 amino acids. CDR3 region: CASSPLAGGRETQYF. DNA of the CDR3: TGTGCCAGCTCACCTCTAGCGGGAGGGAGAGAGACCCAGTACTTC.

The chain employs TRBV9 and TRBJ2-7; TRBD2 aligns across 9 bases. Germline V gene sequence: CDR1 SGDLS, CDR2 YYNGEE. V was clipped by 3 bases and J by 7 bases; unmatched bases: 14. The CDR3 is made up of 16 amino acids. Here the CDR3 reads CASSATGGGRASEQYF. Here the CDR3 DNA reads TGTGCCAGCAGCGCCACGGGAGGCGGGAGGGCCTCGGAGCAGTACTTC.

The chain carries TRBV11-3 and TRBJ2-1; 9 bases align to TRBD1. The junction had 9 bases not matched to a gene; V was cut back by 5 bases and J by 4 bases. The CDR3 length is 16 residues. CDR1 is SGHNT and CDR2 is YENEEA in the germline V gene. CDR3 in amino acids: CASSPRDRGVYNEQFF. In DNA, the CDR3 is TGTGCCAGCAGCCCGCGAGACAGGGGGGTATACAATGAGCAGTTCTTC.

V and J are TRBV10-1 and TRBJ2-5; 8 nucleotides line up with TRBD2. CDR1 and CDR2 from the germline V gene are WNHNN and SYGVQD (reference sequence). J was trimmed by 4 bases and V by 3 bases; bases with no gene match: 1. The CDR3 runs 13 residues. The CDR3 region is CASSDGRGETQYF. CDR3 DNA sequence: TGCGCCAGCAGTGACGGGAGGGGAGAGACCCAGTACTTC.

The chain links TRBV5-1 to TRBJ2-1; maybe TRBD2 (5 bases). This CDR3 spans 16 amino acids. Between the trimmed V and J ends, which lost 1 base and 3 bases, there was a span of 14 bases. The germline gives CDR1 SGHRS, CDR2 YFSETQ. CDR3 DNA sequence: TGCGCCAGCAGCTTGAATAGCGACCCCCTCTACAATGAGCAGTTCTTC. This encodes CASSLNSDPLYNEQFF. Together with reference TRBV5-1 and TRBJ2-1, the CDR3 gives the full variable domain: KAGVTQTPRYLIKTRGQQVTLSCSPISGHRSVSWYQQTPGQGLQFLFEYFSETQRNKGNFPGRFSGRQFSNSRSEMNVSTLELGDSALYLCASSLNSDPLYNEQFFGPGTRLTVL.

The chain recombines TRBV2 with TRBJ1-3, with TRBD1 identical over 8 bases. The CDR3 loop spans 13 amino acids. V shed 10 bases, J shed 2 bases, and the junction held 4 bases outside the gene matches. Germline V gene data show CDR1 as SNHLY and CDR2 as FYNNEI. CDR3 region: CATRGLPGNTIYF. In DNA form, the CDR3 reads TGTGCCACCAGGGGGCTCCCTGGAAACACCATATATTTT.